Below, one T cell receptor (beta chain) is given with its context. Its antigen is currently unknown. The data originate from a study of T-cell reconstitution after alpha-beta-depleted transplantation in children. Findings and caveats of the study: Most T-cell counts and diversity one year after the transplant came from T cells that were newly produced. The origin of high day-60 TCRbeta diversity in some patients lay in surviving recipient T cells and thymic progenitors.

Between the trimmed V and J ends, which lost 3 bases and 10 bases, there was a span of 14 bases. The germline CDR1 and CDR2 sequences are MDHEN and SYDVKM. The CDR3 length is 13 residues. The TCRbeta library incorporated unique molecular identifiers. TCRdb independently ran MiXCR on the PCR reads; one entry per CDR3 protein. This sample yields 500,000 to 750,000 distinct CDR3 sequences, of which under 15% are seen a single time; over 2% belongs to the top ten. The chain carries TRBV28 and TRBJ2-3; a possible D gene is TRBD2 (6 bases). The source is a male patient between 10 and 17 years old who had a stem cell transplant for acute myeloid leukemia, so the T cells may come from the graft donor. Specimen: PBMCs, mostly from graft donor cells, collected 360 days after TCRalphabeta/CD19-depleted stem cell transplant. The CDR3 is CASSFGGTPAQYF. The CDR3 DNA is TGTGCCAGCAGTTTTGGGGGGACTCCCGCGCAGTATTTT.